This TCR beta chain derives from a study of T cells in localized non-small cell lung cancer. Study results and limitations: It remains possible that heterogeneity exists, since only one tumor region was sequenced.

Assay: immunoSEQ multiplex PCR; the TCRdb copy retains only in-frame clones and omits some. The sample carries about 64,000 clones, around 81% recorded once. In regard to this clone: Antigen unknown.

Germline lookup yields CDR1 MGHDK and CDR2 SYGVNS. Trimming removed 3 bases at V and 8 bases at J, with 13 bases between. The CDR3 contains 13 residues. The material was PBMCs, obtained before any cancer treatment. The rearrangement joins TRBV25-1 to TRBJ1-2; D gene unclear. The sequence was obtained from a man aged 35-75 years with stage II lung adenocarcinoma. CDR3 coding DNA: TGTGCCAGCAGTGATAAGGTATCGAGCGGCTACACCTTC. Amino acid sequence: CASSDKVSSGYTF.